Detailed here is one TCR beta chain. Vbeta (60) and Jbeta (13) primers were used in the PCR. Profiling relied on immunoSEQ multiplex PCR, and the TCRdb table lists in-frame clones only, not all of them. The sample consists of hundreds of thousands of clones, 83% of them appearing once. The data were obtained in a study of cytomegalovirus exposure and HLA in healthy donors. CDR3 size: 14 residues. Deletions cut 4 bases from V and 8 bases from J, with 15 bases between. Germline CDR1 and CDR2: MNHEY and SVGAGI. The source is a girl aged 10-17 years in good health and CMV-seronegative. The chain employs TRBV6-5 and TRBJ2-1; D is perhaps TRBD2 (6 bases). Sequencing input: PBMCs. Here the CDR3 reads CASSFGSYFDEQFF. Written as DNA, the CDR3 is TGTGCCAGCAGTTTCGGGAGTTACTTTGATGAGCAGTTCTTC.